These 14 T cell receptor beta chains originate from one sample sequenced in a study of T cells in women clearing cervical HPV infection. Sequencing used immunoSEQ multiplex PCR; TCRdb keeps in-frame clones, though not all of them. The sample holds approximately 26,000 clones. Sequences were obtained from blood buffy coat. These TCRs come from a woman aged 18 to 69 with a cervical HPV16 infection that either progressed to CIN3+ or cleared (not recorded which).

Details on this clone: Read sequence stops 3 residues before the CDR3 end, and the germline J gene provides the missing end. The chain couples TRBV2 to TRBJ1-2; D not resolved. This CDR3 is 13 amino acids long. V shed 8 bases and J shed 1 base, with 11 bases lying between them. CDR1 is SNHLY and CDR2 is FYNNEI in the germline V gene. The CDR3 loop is CASVLGLNYGYTF. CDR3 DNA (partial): TGTGCCAGCGTACTAGGTCTTAACTATGGC.

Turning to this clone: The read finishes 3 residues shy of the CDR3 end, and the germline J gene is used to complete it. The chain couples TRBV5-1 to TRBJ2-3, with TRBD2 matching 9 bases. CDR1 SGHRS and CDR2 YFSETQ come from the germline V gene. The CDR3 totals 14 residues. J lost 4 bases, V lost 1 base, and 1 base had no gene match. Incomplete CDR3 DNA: TGCGCCAGCAGCTTGTTAGCGGGAGCAGATACG. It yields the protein CASSLLAGADT. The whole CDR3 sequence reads CASSLLAGADTQYF.

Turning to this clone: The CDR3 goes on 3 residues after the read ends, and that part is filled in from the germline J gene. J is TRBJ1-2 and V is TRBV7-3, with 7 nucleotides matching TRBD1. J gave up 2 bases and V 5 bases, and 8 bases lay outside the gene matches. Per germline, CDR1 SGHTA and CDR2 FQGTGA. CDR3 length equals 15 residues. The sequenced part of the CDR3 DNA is TGTGCCAGCAGCCTCTCCCCAGGGGGGAACTATGGC. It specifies CASSLSPGGNYG. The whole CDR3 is CASSLSPGGNYGYTF.

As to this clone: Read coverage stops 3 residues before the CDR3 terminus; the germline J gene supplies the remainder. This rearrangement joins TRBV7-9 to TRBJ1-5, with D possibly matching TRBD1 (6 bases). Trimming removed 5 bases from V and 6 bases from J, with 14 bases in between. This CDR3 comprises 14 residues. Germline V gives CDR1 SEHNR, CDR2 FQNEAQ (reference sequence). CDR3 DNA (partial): TGTGCCAGCAGCATACAGGGAGGAGGTCAGCCC. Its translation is CASSIQGGGQP. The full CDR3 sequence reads CASSIQGGGQPQHF.

CDR3 DNA (partial): TGTGCCAGCAGTGAGGACTATACCTACGAG. It is translated as CASSEDYTYE. The entire CDR3 protein reads CASSEDYTYEQYF. The rearrangement links TRBV6-2 or TRBV6-3 to TRBJ2-7; the D gene is possibly TRBD2 (6 bases). The DNA ends 3 residues before the CDR3 does, and the rest of the CDR3 is filled in from the germline J gene. The germline V gene has CDR1 MNHEY and CDR2 SVGEGT. The CDR3 sequence is 13 residues long. The ends were cut back, 5 bases at V and 2 bases at J, with 10 bases in the middle.

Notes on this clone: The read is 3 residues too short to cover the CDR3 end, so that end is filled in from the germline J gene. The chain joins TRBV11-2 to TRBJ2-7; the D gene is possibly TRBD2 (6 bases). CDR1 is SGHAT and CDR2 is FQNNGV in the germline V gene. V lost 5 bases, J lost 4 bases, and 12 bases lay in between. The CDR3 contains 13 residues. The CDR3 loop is CASSEDYRYEQYF. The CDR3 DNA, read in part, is TGTGCCAGCAGCGAGGACTACCGGTACGAG.

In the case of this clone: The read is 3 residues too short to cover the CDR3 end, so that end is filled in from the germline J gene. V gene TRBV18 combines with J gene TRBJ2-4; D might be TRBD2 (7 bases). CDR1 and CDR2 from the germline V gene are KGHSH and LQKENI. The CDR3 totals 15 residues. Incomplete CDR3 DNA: TGTGCCAGCTCCCCCCGAGGGGGGGCAGAATATGGT. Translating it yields CASSPRGGAEYG. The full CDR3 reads CASSPRGGAEYGQYF. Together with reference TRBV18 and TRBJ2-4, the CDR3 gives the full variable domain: NAGVMQNPRHLVRRRGQEARLRCSPMKGHSHVYWYRQLPEEGLKFMVYLQKENIIDESGMPKERFSAEFPKEGPSILRIQQVVRGDSAAYFCASSPRGGAEYGQYFGAGTRLSVL.

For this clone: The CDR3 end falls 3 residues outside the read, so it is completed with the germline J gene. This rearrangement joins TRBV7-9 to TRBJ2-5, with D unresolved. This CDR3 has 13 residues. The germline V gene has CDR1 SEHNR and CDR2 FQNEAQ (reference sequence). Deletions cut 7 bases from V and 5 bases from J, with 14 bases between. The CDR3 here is CASTVSSTETQYF. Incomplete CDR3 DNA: TGTGCCAGCACCGTATCTAGTACCGAGACC.

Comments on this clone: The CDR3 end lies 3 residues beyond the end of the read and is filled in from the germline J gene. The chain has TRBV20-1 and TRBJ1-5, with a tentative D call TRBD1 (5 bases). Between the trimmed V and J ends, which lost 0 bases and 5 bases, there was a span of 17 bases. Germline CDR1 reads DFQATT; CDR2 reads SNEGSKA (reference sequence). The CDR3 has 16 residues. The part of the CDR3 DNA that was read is TGCAGTGCTAGAGACGTTCAGGGTTATGGGGATCAGCCC. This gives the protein CSARDVQGYGDQP. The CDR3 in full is CSARDVQGYGDQPQHF.

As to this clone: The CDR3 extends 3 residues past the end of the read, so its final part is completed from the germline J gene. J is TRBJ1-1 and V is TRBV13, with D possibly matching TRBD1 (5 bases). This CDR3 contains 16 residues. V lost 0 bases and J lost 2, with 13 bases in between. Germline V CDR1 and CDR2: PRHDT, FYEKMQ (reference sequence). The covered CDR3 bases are TGTGCCAGCAGCTTAGGCCGGGGACTCTTTAACACTGAA. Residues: CASSLGRGLFNTE. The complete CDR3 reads CASSLGRGLFNTEAFF.

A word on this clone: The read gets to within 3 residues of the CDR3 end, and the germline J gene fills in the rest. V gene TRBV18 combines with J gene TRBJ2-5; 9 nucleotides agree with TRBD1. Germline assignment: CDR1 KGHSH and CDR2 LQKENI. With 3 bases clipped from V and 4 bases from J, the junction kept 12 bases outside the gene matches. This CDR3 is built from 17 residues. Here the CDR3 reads CASSPQTTGGLGETQYF. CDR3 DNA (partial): TGTGCCAGCTCACCGCAAACAACAGGGGGCCTGGGAGAGACC.

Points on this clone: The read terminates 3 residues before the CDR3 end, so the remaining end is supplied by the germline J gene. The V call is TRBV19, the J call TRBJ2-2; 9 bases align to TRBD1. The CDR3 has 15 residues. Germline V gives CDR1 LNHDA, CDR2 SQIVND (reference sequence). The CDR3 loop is CASRPGQGNNEKLFF. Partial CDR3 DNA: TGTGCCAGTAGACCGGGACAGGGAAATAATGAAAAG.

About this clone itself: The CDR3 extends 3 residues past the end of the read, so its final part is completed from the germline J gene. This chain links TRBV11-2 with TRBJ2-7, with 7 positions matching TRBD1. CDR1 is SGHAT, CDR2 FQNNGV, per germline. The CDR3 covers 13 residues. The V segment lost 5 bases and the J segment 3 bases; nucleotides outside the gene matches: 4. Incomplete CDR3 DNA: TGTGCCAGCAGCACGGGACAGAACTACGAG. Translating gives CASSTGQNYE. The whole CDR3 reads CASSTGQNYEQYF.

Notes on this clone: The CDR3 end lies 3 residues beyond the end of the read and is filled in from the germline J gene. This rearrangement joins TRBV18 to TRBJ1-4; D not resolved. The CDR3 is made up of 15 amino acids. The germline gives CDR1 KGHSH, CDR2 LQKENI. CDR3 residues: CASSPRPQPNSPLFF. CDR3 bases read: TGTGCCAGCTCACCACGGCCACAGCCTAATTCACCA.